This T cell receptor beta chain was sequenced in a study of T cell repertoires in cytomegalovirus infection. Study background: Epitope selection comprised recently identified HLA-C-restricted CMV epitopes and well-studied HLA-B-restricted CMV epitopes.

TCRdb passed the reads through MiXCR, listing each CDR3 protein once. This sample yields fewer than 200,000 distinct CDR3 sequences, of which about 20% are seen a single time; roughly 25% belongs to the top ten. Remarks on this clonotype: Antigen: not known.

CDR1 MGHRA and CDR2 YSYEKL come from the germline V gene. The J segment lost 5 bases and the V segment lost 3 bases, leaving 9 bases of the junction unmatched. This CDR3 region has 15 residues. The TCR comes from a human donor in good health (CMV status not recorded). Some clones in this sample may be carry-over from other donors' samples. This sequence joins TRBV4-1 and TRBJ2-7; 8 positions agree with TRBD1. Sequences were derived from CD8+ T cells from cultured PBMCs, sampled from culture after CMV antigen stimulation. The CDR3 protein is CASSHPTGTGHEQYF. The CDR3 DNA reads TGCGCCAGCAGCCACCCGACTGGGACAGGCCACGAGCAGTACTTC.